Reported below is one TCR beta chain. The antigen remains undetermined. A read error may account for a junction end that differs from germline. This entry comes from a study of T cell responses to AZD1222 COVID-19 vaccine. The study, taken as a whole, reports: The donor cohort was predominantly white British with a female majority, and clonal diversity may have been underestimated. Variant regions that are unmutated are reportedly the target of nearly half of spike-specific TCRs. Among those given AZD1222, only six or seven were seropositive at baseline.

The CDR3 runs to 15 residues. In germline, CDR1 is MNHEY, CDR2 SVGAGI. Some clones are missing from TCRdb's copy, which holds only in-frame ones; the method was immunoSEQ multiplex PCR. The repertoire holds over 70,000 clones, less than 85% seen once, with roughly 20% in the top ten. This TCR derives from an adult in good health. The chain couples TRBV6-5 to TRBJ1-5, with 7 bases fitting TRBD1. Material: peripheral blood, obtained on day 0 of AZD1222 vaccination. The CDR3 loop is CASSPNRGSYQPQHF. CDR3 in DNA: TGTGCCAGCAGTCCCAACAGGGGTAGCTATCAGCCCCAGCATTTT.